These 9 T cell receptor beta chains originate from one sample sequenced in a study of blood T cell repertoires in COVID-19 (dated by TCRdb to the early 2020s). The library was generated by the immunoSEQ multiplex PCR assay. TCRdb holds this immuneACCESS table with in-frame rearrangements only. Some clones are missing; in checked studies, unresolved V genes explain under half, and the rest has no known cause. This sample lists roughly 300,000 clones; around 85% were detected once. Around 7.8% of the sample is held by the ten biggest clonotypes. The material sequenced was peripheral blood. These receptor sequences come from a human donor in a cohort sampled during active COVID-19.

The rearrangement joins TRBV6-5 to TRBJ1-6; D gene ambiguous. Germline values: CDR1 MNHEY, CDR2 SVGAGI. With 2 bases removed from V and 0 bases from J, the gap between germline ends came to 5 bases. The CDR3 has 15 amino acids. The CDR3 DNA follows: TGTGCCAGCAGTTACAGCCCCTCCTATAATTCACCCCTCCACTTT. Residues: CASSYSPSYNSPLHF.

The CDR3 is CASSHEAKGDYGYTF. In DNA, the CDR3 is TGCGCCAGCAGCCACGAGGCCAAGGGAGACTATGGCTACACCTTC. The chain combines TRBV4-1 with TRBJ1-2; unclear D gene. Trimming shortened V by 3 bases and J by 3 bases, and 14 bases separated the two germline ends. Germline V gene lookup returns CDR1 MGHRA and CDR2 YSYEKL. The CDR3 extends over 15 amino acids.

This clone was seen a single time. The gene calls are TRBV3-1 (or the pseudogene TRBV3-2) and TRBJ2-3, with TRBD2 matching 12 bases. From germline, CDR1 is LGHDT and CDR2 YNNKEL (reference sequence). V shed 4 bases, J shed 4 bases, and the junction held 0 bases outside the gene matches. The CDR3 length is 14 residues. The CDR3 sequence: CASSPSGGADTQYF. CDR3 nucleotides: TGTGCCAGCAGCCCTAGCGGGGGGGCAGATACGCAGTATTTT.

The chain uses TRBV7-2 and TRBJ1-6; D possibly corresponds to TRBD1 (5 bases). Germline-derived CDR1 and CDR2 are SGHTA and FQGNSA. Trimming took 5 bases from V and 0 from J, leaving 11 bases between them. The CDR3 covers 16 residues. The DNA for the CDR3 is TGTGCCAGCAGCACGCGCAGGGTCTCCTATAATTCACCCCTCCACTTT. Its protein is CASSTRRVSYNSPLHF.

This clone was counted between two and nine times. The chain is built from TRBV6-6 and TRBJ2-7; TRBD1 matches 7 bases. J was trimmed by 4 bases and V by 7 bases; bases with no gene match: 10. This CDR3 comprises 14 residues. The germline V gene has CDR1 MNHNY and CDR2 SVGAGI (reference sequence). CDR3 amino acids: CASNSQGVGYEQYF. The CDR3 nucleotides read TGTGCCAGCAATTCCCAGGGGGTAGGATACGAGCAGTACTTC.

Only a few counts were recorded for this clone. The CDR3 region is CASSTGDRPRTEAFF. The CDR3 nucleotides read TGCGCCAGCAGCACGGGGGACAGGCCACGCACTGAAGCTTTCTTT. This rearrangement joins TRBV5-1 to TRBJ1-1; 8 nucleotides agree with TRBD1. CDR3 length: 15 residues. CDR1 and CDR2 from the germline V gene are SGHRS and YFSETQ. With 4 bases clipped from V and 4 bases from J, the junction kept 9 bases outside the gene matches.

CDR3 coding DNA: TGCGCCAGCAGAAACAGGGTTTTTGATCCCGGGGAGCTGTTTTTT. Residues: CASRNRVFDPGELFF. The V call is TRBV10-2, the J call TRBJ2-2, with a weak D call TRBD1 (6 bases). V shed 6 bases and J shed 6 bases, with 17 bases lying between them. Per germline, CDR1 WSHSY and CDR2 SAAADI. The CDR3 spans 15 residues.

This chain links TRBV7-9 with TRBJ2-1; 9 bases are shared with TRBD1. The CDR3 covers 15 residues. Trimming took 5 bases from V and 7 from J; bases not matched to a gene: 9. CDR1 and CDR2 (germline): SEHNR, FQNEAQ (reference sequence). The CDR3 is CASSLDRGGGNEQFF. The CDR3 coding sequence is TGTGCCAGCAGCCTGGACAGGGGTGGAGGTAATGAGCAGTTCTTC.

The chain recombines TRBV14 with TRBJ1-4, with D unresolved. Germline assignment: CDR1 SGHDN and CDR2 FVKESK. V was cut by 2 bases and J by 4 bases, with 11 bases left in between. This CDR3 has 15 amino acids. As DNA, the CDR3 is TGTGCCAGCAGCCAAAAATGGGAGATTAATGAAAAACTGTTTTTT. It codes for CASSQKWEINEKLFF. Looking up the rest from reference TRBV14 and TRBJ1-4 gives the full variable domain: EAGVTQFPSHSVIEKGQTVTLRCDPISGHDNLYWYRRVMGKEIKFLLHFVKESKQDESGMPNNRFLAERTGGTYSTLKVQPAELEDSGVYFCASSQKWEINEKLFFGSGTQLSVL.